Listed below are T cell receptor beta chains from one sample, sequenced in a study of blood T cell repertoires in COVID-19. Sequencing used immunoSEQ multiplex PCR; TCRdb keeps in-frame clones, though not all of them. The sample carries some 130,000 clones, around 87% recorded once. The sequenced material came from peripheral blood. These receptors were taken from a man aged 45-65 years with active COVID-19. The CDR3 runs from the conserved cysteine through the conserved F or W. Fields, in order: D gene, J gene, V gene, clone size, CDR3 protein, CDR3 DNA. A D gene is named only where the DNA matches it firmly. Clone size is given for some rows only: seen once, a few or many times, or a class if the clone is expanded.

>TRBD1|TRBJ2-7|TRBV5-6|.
CASSFGTGYSEQYF
TGTGCCAGCAGCTTCGGGACAGGGTATAGCGAGCAGTACTTC
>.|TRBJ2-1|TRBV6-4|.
CASTPAPGGHNEQFF
TGTGCCAGCACTCCCGCGCCAGGCGGGCACAATGAGCAGTTCTTC
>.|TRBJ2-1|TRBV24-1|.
CATTQKGVTGTPEQFF
TGTGCCACTACCCAAAAGGGGGTGACGGGGACCCCTGAGCAGTTCTTC
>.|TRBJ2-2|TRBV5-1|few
CASSLAQTNTGELFF
TGCGCCAGCAGCTTGGCCCAGACAAACACCGGGGAGCTGTTTTTT
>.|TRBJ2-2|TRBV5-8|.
CASSLGQGNTGELFF
TGTGCCAGCAGCTTGGGTCAGGGGAACACCGGGGAGCTGTTTTTT
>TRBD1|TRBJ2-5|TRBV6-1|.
CASNEWTGGSETQYF
TGTGCCAGCAATGAATGGACAGGGGGCAGCGAGACCCAGTACTTC
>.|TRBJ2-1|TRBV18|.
CASSPYARGEQFF
TGTGCCAGCTCACCATATGCACGAGGCGAGCAGTTCTTC
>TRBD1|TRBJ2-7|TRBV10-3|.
CAIRRQGASEQYF
TGTGCCATCCGAAGACAGGGGGCCTCCGAGCAGTACTTC
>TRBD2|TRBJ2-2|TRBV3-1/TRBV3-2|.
CASSQASFGPGLAGGANTGELFF
TGTGCCAGCAGCCAAGCATCGTTTGGGCCGGGACTAGCGGGGGGTGCGAACACCGGGGAGCTGTTTTTT
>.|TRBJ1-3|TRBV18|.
CASSPPGGASGNTIYF
TGTGCCAGCTCACCACCGGGGGGAGCCTCTGGAAACACCATATATTTT
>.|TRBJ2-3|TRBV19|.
CASSTLDLSDTQYF
TGTGCCAGTAGTACTCTAGACCTCTCCGATACGCAGTATTTT
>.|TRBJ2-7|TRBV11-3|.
CASSLDPQGEQYF
TGTGCCAGCAGCTTAGACCCCCAGGGGGAGCAGTACTTC
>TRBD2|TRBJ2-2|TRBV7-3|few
CASSFSGGGGELFF
TGTGCCAGCAGCTTTAGCGGGGGAGGCGGGGAGCTGTTTTTT
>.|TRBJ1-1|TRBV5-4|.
CASSLRGPNTEAFF
TGTGCCAGCAGCTTGAGGGGCCCGAACACTGAAGCTTTCTTT
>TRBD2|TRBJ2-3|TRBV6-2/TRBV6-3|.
CASTPDPGRGYTQYF
TGTGCCAGCACCCCAGACCCAGGGAGGGGCTATACGCAGTATTTT
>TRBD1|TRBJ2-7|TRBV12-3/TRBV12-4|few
CASRPGQGTEQYF
TGTGCCAGCAGACCCGGACAGGGGACCGAGCAGTACTTC
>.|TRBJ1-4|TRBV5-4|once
CASSFSSGGGNEKLFF
TGTGCCAGCAGCTTTTCGTCCGGGGGAGGTAATGAAAAACTGTTTTTT
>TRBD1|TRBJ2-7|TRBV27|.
CASSSLTAGTGGYEQYF
TGTGCCAGCAGTTCTCTTACCGCAGGGACAGGGGGCTACGAGCAGTACTTC
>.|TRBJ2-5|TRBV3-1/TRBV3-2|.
CASSPPPGPEAETQYF
TGTGCCAGCAGCCCCCCTCCCGGCCCCGAGGCGGAGACCCAGTACTTC
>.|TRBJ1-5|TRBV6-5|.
CASRQTGFAQPQHF
TGTGCCAGCAGACAAACAGGGTTCGCTCAGCCCCAGCATTTT
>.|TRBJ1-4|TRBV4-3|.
CASSHLNEKLFF
TGCGCCAGCAGCCACCTTAATGAAAAACTGTTTTTT
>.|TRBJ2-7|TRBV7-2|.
CASSLPIYEQYF
TGTGCCAGCAGCCTTCCTATCTACGAGCAGTACTTC
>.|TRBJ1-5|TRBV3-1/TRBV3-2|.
CASSQERGQLEPQHF
TGTGCCAGCAGCCAAGAAAGAGGGCAGCTAGAGCCCCAGCATTTT
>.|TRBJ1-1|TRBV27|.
CASVDLSAEAFF
TGTGCCAGCGTGGACCTTAGCGCTGAAGCTTTCTTT
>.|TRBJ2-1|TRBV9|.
CASSGASSEQFF
TGTGCCAGCAGCGGGGCTTCGTCTGAGCAGTTCTTC
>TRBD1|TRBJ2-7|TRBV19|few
CASSPGQAYEQYF
TGTGCCAGTAGTCCGGGACAGGCCTACGAGCAGTACTTC
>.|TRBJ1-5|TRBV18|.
CASSPPGQGLMVGPQHF
TGTGCCAGCTCACCTCCGGGGCAGGGGCTCATGGTAGGGCCCCAGCATTTT
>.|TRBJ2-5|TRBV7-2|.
CASSRPGQSETQYF
TGTGCCAGCAGCCGGCCTGGACAGAGTGAGACCCAGTACTTC
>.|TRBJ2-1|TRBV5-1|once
CASSFQGSGGARHNEQFF
TGCGCCAGCAGCTTTCAGGGATCCGGAGGGGCGCGGCACAATGAGCAGTTCTTC
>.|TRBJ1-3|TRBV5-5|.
CASSSDRFSTGNTIYF
TGTGCCAGCAGCTCTGACAGGTTCTCTACTGGAAACACCATATATTTT
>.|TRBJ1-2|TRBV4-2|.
CASSFDSYGYTF
TGTGCCAGCAGCTTCGACAGCTATGGCTACACCTTC
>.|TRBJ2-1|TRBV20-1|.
CSATKNNEQFF
TGCAGTGCTACTAAAAACAATGAGCAGTTCTTC
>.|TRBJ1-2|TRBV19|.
CASSIGGRTDYGYTF
TGTGCCAGTAGTATAGGTGGACGGACTGACTATGGCTACACCTTC
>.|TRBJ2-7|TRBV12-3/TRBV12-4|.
CASGREIYREQYF
TGTGCCAGCGGACGGGAAATATATAGGGAGCAGTACTTC
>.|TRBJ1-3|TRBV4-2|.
CASSQRQGTGNTIYF
TGTGCCAGCAGCCAGCGTCAGGGAACAGGAAACACCATATATTTT
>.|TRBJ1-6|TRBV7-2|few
CASRATGSPLHF
TGTGCCAGCAGGGCAACAGGTTCACCCCTCCACTTT
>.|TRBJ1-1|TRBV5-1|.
CASSLGDRNTEAFF
TGCGCCAGCAGCTTGGGTGACAGGAACACTGAAGCTTTCTTT
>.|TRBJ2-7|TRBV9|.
CASSVTGTPLYEQYF
TGTGCCAGCAGCGTAACCGGGACACCCCTCTACGAGCAGTACTTC
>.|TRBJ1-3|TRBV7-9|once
CASSLVTGFGNTIYF
TGTGCCAGCAGCTTAGTAACGGGGTTTGGAAACACCATATATTTT
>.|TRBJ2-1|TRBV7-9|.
CASTEGQGSNEQFF
TGTGCCAGCACCGAGGGGCAGGGGTCAAATGAGCAGTTCTTC
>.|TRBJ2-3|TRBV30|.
CAWSVGGITDTQYF
TGTGCCTGGAGTGTAGGGGGAATCACAGATACGCAGTATTTT
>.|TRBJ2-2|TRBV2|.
CASRRIKNTGELFF
TGTGCCAGCAGGAGGATCAAGAACACCGGGGAGCTGTTTTTT
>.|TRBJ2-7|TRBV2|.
CASLGRGTYEQYF
TGTGCCAGCCTTGGCAGGGGAACTTACGAGCAGTACTTC
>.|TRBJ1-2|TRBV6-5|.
CASSTSGTLTYGYTF
TGTGCCAGCAGTACTTCCGGGACTTTAACCTATGGCTACACCTTC
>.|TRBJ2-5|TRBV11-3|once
CASSLNQKQETQYF
TGTGCCAGCAGCTTAAACCAGAAGCAAGAGACCCAGTACTTC
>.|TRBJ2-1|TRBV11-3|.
CASSSRVAGPFAPSYNEQFF
TGTGCCAGCAGCTCCCGGGTGGCGGGGCCCTTCGCCCCATCCTACAATGAGCAGTTCTTC
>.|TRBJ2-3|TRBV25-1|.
CASSDRGGVDTQYF
TGTGCCAGCAGTGATAGGGGGGGAGTGGATACGCAGTATTTT
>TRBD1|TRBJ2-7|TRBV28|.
CASRTGESPTFYEQYF
TGTGCCAGCCGGACAGGGGAGTCCCCTACTTTCTACGAGCAGTACTTC
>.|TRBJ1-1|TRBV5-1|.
CASSWVGEGMNTEAFF
TGCGCCAGCAGCTGGGTCGGGGAGGGGATGAACACTGAAGCTTTCTTT
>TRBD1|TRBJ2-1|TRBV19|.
CASGVTGGAEQFF
TGTGCCAGCGGGGTTACAGGGGGTGCTGAGCAGTTCTTC